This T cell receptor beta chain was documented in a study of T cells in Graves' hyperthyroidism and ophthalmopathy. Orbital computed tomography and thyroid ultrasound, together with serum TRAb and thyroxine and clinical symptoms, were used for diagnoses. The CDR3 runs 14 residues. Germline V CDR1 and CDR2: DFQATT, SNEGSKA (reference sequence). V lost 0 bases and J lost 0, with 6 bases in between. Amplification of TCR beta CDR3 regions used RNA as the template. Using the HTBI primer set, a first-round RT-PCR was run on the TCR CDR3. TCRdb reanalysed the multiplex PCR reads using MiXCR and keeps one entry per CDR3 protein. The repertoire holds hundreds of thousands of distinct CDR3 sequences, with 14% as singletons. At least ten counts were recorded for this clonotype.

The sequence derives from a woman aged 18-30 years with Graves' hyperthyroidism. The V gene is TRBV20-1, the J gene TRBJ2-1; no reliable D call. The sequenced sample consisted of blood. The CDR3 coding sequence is TGCAGTGCTAGAGATGGCAGCTCCTACAATGAGCAGTTCTTC. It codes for CSARDGSSYNEQFF.